One sample yielded the 27 T cell receptor beta chains listed below, sequenced in a study of a mutant IDH1 vaccine in newly diagnosed glioma. Time point noted: baseline, week 1 (first vaccination visit). Treatment noted: pre-vaccination baseline after standard-of-care therapy. Clones were sequenced by immunoSEQ multiplex PCR, and TCRdb holds only the in-frame ones, with some missing. In the table there are around 63,000 clones, more than 85% of which are singletons. Sequencing was performed on PBMCs, taken from a glioma patient treated with radiotherapy, temozolomide or both. The receptors derive from a man aged 50 or older with glioma.

The chain has TRBV5-4 and TRBJ2-7, with D hard to call. Trimming removed 4 bases from V and 3 bases from J, with 14 bases in between. CDR3 length equals 14 residues. The germline CDR1 and CDR2 sequences are SGHNT and YYREEE (reference sequence). CDR3 in amino acids: CASSPRWGSYEQYF. CDR3 nucleotides: TGTGCCAGCAGCCCTCGGTGGGGTAGCTACGAGCAGTACTTC. The variable domain in full, completed from reference TRBV5-4 and TRBJ2-7, reads ETGVTQSPTHLIKTRGQQVTLRCSSQSGHNTVSWYQQALGQGPQFIFQYYREEENGRGNFPPRFSGLQFPNYSSELNVNALELDDSALYLCASSPRWGSYEQYFGPGTRLTVT.

This sequence joins TRBV5-1 and TRBJ2-1, with 7 nucleotides matching TRBD1. The CDR3 is 14 residues long. Trimming at V came to 3 bases and at J to 7 bases, leaving 7 bases not matched to a gene. Per germline, CDR1 SGHRS and CDR2 YFSETQ. CDR3 nucleotide sequence: TGCGCCAGCAGCTGGGGGACAGCCGGGAATGAGCAGTTCTTC. Translation: CASSWGTAGNEQFF. The whole variable domain, remainder taken from reference TRBV5-1 and TRBJ2-1, is KAGVTQTPRYLIKTRGQQVTLSCSPISGHRSVSWYQQTPGQGLQFLFEYFSETQRNKGNFPGRFSGRQFSNSRSEMNVSTLELGDSALYLCASSWGTAGNEQFFGPGTRLTVL.

V gene TRBV7-9 combines with J gene TRBJ2-3, with TRBD2 identical over 7 bases. Germline V CDR1 and CDR2: SEHNR, FQNEAQ (reference sequence). CDR3 length: 13 amino acids. This CDR3 reads CASGRGVADTQYF. As DNA, the CDR3 is TGTGCTTCGGGGAGGGGCGTCGCAGATACGCAGTATTTT.

This sequence joins TRBV2 and TRBJ2-7; no clear D gene. With 0 bases removed from V and 1 base from J, the gap between germline ends came to 10 bases. CDR3 length: 15 amino acids. Germline V gene sequence: CDR1 SNHLY, CDR2 FYNNEI. The CDR3: CASSEAGSASYEQYF. CDR3 sequence (DNA): TGTGCCAGCAGTGAAGCGGGGTCGGCTTCCTACGAGCAGTACTTC.

This chain links TRBV2 with TRBJ2-3; TRBD2 agrees at 7 bases. This CDR3 has 14 residues. Germline V gene data show CDR1 as SNHLY and CDR2 as FYNNEI. J gave up 0 bases and V 7 bases, and 4 bases lay outside the gene matches. The CDR3 loop reads CASIPSGSTDTQYF. The CDR3, as DNA: TGTGCCAGCATCCCTAGCGGAAGCACAGATACGCAGTATTTT.

This clone was detected once. This chain connects TRBV20-1 to TRBJ2-3; D call uncertain. Germline V gene data show CDR1 as DFQATT and CDR2 as SNEGSKA (reference sequence). The CDR3 sequence is 11 residues long. Trimming cost V 4 bases and J 8 bases, with 10 bases left between them. The CDR3 is CSANTWGTQYF. DNA for the CDR3: TGCAGTGCTAATACTTGGGGTACGCAGTATTTT.

This rearrangement joins TRBV25-1 to TRBJ2-7; 10 nucleotides line up with TRBD1. Trimming removed 5 bases from V and 4 bases from J; junction bases left unmatched: 5. Germline V gene sequence: CDR1 MGHDK, CDR2 SYGVNS. The CDR3 loop spans 14 amino acids. The CDR3 bases are TGTGCCAGCAGTTTGGGGACAGGGGTATACGAGCAGTACTTC. This translates into CASSLGTGVYEQYF.

This sequence joins TRBV7-8 and TRBJ2-5, with D possibly being TRBD2 (6 bases). Trimming took off 4 bases at V and 5 bases at J, with 26 bases between the two ends. Germline-derived CDR1 and CDR2 are SGHVS and FQNEAQ. This CDR3 contains 18 residues. The CDR3 coding sequence is TGTGCCAGCAGCTCCTGGGCCAAGGTCGCGGAGGGATCCGAGACCCAGTACTTC. This gives the protein CASSSWAKVAEGSETQYF.

The gene calls are TRBV19 and TRBJ1-1, with D perhaps matching TRBD1 (6 bases). V gave up 4 bases and J gave up 1 base, with 16 bases separating them. Germline CDR1 LNHDA, CDR2 SQIVND (reference sequence). The CDR3 runs to 16 residues. This chain's CDR3 is CASSTGQLLRNTEAFF. DNA of the CDR3: TGTGCCAGTAGTACTGGACAGCTCCTGAGGAACACTGAAGCTTTCTTT.

V gene TRBV5-6 combines with J gene TRBJ1-1; D unresolved. The length of the CDR3 is 16 residues. Trimming took off 0 bases at V and 0 bases at J, with 12 bases between the two ends. Germline assignment: CDR1 SGHDT and CDR2 YYEEEE. Here the CDR3 DNA reads TGTGCCAGCAGCTTGGGGGGAAGGCCCATGAACACTGAAGCTTTCTTT. Translating it yields CASSLGGRPMNTEAFF.

This rearrangement joins TRBV6-5 to TRBJ2-1; D possibly corresponds to TRBD2 (6 bases). The CDR3 contains 14 residues. The germline gives CDR1 MNHEY, CDR2 SVGAGI. V was clipped by 6 bases and J by 8 bases, with 17 bases between them. This CDR3 is CASRIADRIHEQFF. The CDR3 DNA reads as TGTGCCAGCAGAATAGCGGATAGGATCCATGAGCAGTTCTTC.

The chain has TRBV4-3 and TRBJ1-1, with unresolved D. The V gene's germline CDR1 is LGHNA and CDR2 YSLEER. The CDR3 is made up of 20 amino acids. With 0 bases removed from V and 0 bases from J, the gap between germline ends came to 23 bases. CDR3 coding DNA: TGCGCCAGCAGCCAAGAATCCCTCCGGGGTTACGAGGCGTTGAACACTGAAGCTTTCTTT. Translation gives CASSQESLRGYEALNTEAFF.

The chain recombines TRBV9 with TRBJ1-1, with TRBD1 as a possible D gene (6 bases). The CDR3 runs 17 residues. Germline V gives CDR1 SGDLS, CDR2 YYNGEE. V was trimmed by 4 bases and J by 3 bases, leaving 22 bases between them. CDR3 bases: TGTGCCAGCAGCTCCCACGGGGGGCGTTTGTTTGACACTGAAGCTTTCTTT. As protein: CASSSHGGRLFDTEAFF.

The table lists this clone with a count of one. The genes are TRBV5-6 and TRBJ2-7, with 7 nucleotides matching TRBD1. Germline assignment: CDR1 SGHDT and CDR2 YYEEEE. Trimming cost V 4 bases and J 3 bases; bases outside gene matches: 10. The CDR3 loop spans 15 amino acids. CDR3 DNA sequence: TGTGCCAGCAGCAGACCTTCCGGGACAGTCTACGAGCAGTACTTC. Its translation: CASSRPSGTVYEQYF.

The chain uses TRBV29-1 and TRBJ2-5; possibly TRBD1 for D (5 bases). This CDR3 comprises 12 residues. CDR1 is SQVTM and CDR2 is ANQGSEA in the germline V gene. Trimming took 2 bases from V and 9 from J, leaving 13 bases between them. CDR3 coding DNA: TGCAGCGTTGAATGGGGCTCCCCGTCCCAGTACTTC. Its translation is CSVEWGSPSQYF.

In DNA, the CDR3 is TGCAGCGCTAAGGGGGGCAGGGGAGCCTACAATGAGCAGTTCTTC. Translation gives CSAKGGRGAYNEQFF. The chain joins TRBV29-1 to TRBJ2-1; D may match TRBD1 or TRBD2 (6 bases each). The CDR3 covers 15 residues. V lost 7 bases and J lost 2, with 18 bases in between. Per germline, CDR1 SQVTM and CDR2 ANQGSEA.

The gene calls are TRBV5-1 and TRBJ1-2; no firm D call. Trimming shortened V by 4 bases and J by 3 bases, and 16 bases separated the two germline ends. This CDR3 spans 15 amino acids. Germline V CDR1 and CDR2: SGHRS, YFSETQ. The CDR3 region has the DNA TGCGCCAGCAGCCTAGGACTCGGAATCTACTATGGCTACACCTTC. Its protein is CASSLGLGIYYGYTF.

The chain links TRBV10-2 to TRBJ2-1; 8 bases match TRBD2. V gave up 8 bases and J gave up 4 bases; unmatched junction bases: 10. Germline V gene lookup returns CDR1 WSHSY and CDR2 SAAADI. CDR3 length: 15 amino acids. CDR3 residues: CASGGGGNSYNEQFF. In DNA, the CDR3 is TGCGCCAGCGGGGGCGGGGGGAACTCATACAATGAGCAGTTCTTC.

This clone has just a few counts. This rearrangement joins TRBV2 to TRBJ2-7; 7 nucleotides match TRBD1. Looked up from germline, CDR1 is SNHLY and CDR2 is FYNNEI. Germline trimming cut 7 bases from V and 6 bases from J; bases unmatched to any gene: 12. The CDR3 consists of 14 residues. For the CDR3, the DNA is TGTGCCAGCAAGATTGGAACAGGGGACAGCGAGCAGTACTTC. This encodes CASKIGTGDSEQYF.

The chain employs TRBV5-1 and TRBJ2-7; maybe TRBD1 (6 bases). Trimming shortened V by 4 bases and J by 4 bases, and 18 bases separated the two germline ends. The CDR3 has 15 residues. Germline CDR1 is SGHRS and CDR2 is YFSETQ. CDR3 amino acids: CASSRFGQPGYEQYF. CDR3 DNA: TGCGCCAGCAGCCGATTTGGACAGCCGGGGTACGAGCAGTACTTC.

This clone was detected once. The chain has TRBV6-5 and TRBJ1-6, with D perhaps TRBD1 (6 bases). CDR1 and CDR2 (germline): MNHEY, SVGAGI. Trimming took off 5 bases at V and 6 bases at J, with 14 bases between the two ends. The CDR3 has 15 amino acids. CDR3 in DNA: TGTGCCAGCAGTCTCTCAGGGGTGGGTAATTCACCCCTCCACTTT. Translation: CASSLSGVGNSPLHF.

V gene TRBV7-9 combines with J gene TRBJ1-1; 8 bases map to TRBD1. Germline loops: CDR1 SEHNR, CDR2 FQNEAQ (reference sequence). J gave up 1 base and V 4 bases, and 14 bases lay outside the gene matches. This CDR3 has 18 amino acids. CDR3 coding DNA: TGTGCCAGCAGCTCATCGGGCCGGATACAGGGGGGGAACACTGAAGCTTTCTTT. This sequence encodes CASSSSGRIQGGNTEAFF.

The V gene is TRBV5-8, the J gene TRBJ2-7; D remains unclear. Germline V lookup: CDR1 SGHTS, CDR2 YDEGEE. This CDR3 comprises 13 residues. Trimming removed 1 base at V and 2 bases at J, with 7 bases between. CDR3: CASSLHAAYEQYF. As DNA, the CDR3 is TGTGCCAGCAGCTTGCACGCAGCCTACGAGCAGTACTTC.

The chain employs TRBV5-1 and TRBJ2-4, with D possibly being TRBD2 (5 bases). CDR1 is SGHRS, CDR2 YFSETQ, per germline. Trimming left V 6 bases short and J 0 bases short, with 37 bases between. This CDR3 is built from 23 residues. The CDR3 region is CASKKFDRGPPGLAQLAKNIQYF. The CDR3, as DNA: TGCGCCAGCAAAAAGTTCGATCGAGGGCCCCCGGGCCTCGCTCAATTAGCCAAAAACATTCAGTACTTC.

V gene TRBV30 combines with J gene TRBJ1-1, with D possibly TRBD1 on 5 matching bases. The germline V and J ends were trimmed by 4 bases and 10 bases, with 16 bases remaining between them. This CDR3 is built from 12 residues. Germline assignment: CDR1 GTSNPN and CDR2 SVGIG (reference sequence). This CDR3 reads CAWNSGPGGAFF. DNA for the CDR3: TGTGCCTGGAATTCCGGTCCGGGGGGAGCTTTCTTT.

The chain uses TRBV6-4 and TRBJ2-1, with TRBD1 matching over 8 bases. This CDR3 region has 15 residues. V was clipped by 4 bases and J by 5 bases; unmatched bases: 7. In germline, CDR1 is MRHNA, CDR2 SNTAGT. DNA of the CDR3: TGTGCCAGCAGTGTAGGGACAGGTCGAAACAATGAGCAGTTCTTC. Protein product: CASSVGTGRNNEQFF.

CDR3 sequence reads: CASSGQGRDTQYF. DNA for the CDR3: TGTGCCAGTAGTGGGCAGGGACGGGATACGCAGTATTTT. The chain links TRBV19 to TRBJ2-3; D may match TRBD1 or TRBD2 (5 bases each). Per germline, CDR1 LNHDA and CDR2 SQIVND (reference sequence). There are 13 residues in the CDR3. Between the trimmed V and J ends, which lost 5 bases and 6 bases, there was a span of 12 bases.